The rows below give T cell receptor beta chains drawn from one sample of a study of control samples from healthy donors and cancer patients. The table came from immunoSEQ multiplex PCR; TCRdb's copy has only in-frame clones and leaves some out. The profile shows about 49,000 clones, 80% to 90% of them singletons. Sequencing input: PBMCs. The origin of the receptors is a woman in her forties or fifties with lung cancer. The CDR3 runs from the conserved cysteine through the conserved F or W. The order of the fields is D gene, V gene, clone size, J gene, CDR3 protein, CDR3 DNA. D genes are given only for firm matches. Not all rows give a size; the values are once, few, many and, for expanded clones, a class.

>.|TRBV2|once|TRBJ1-5
CASSASMDGNQPQHF
TGTGCCAGCAGTGCCTCCATGGACGGGAATCAGCCCCAGCATTTT
>TRBD2|TRBV5-1|.|TRBJ2-7
CASSSGEGSYEQYF
TGCGCCAGCAGCTCCGGGGAGGGGTCCTACGAGCAGTACTTC
>.|TRBV6-5|.|TRBJ1-2
CASSSDFTYGYTF
TGTGCCAGCAGCTCCGACTTCACCTATGGCTACACCTTC
>TRBD1|TRBV6-5|few|TRBJ2-3
CASRSTGASTDTQYF
TGTGCCAGCAGGTCTACAGGGGCTAGCACAGATACGCAGTATTTT
>TRBD1|TRBV28|.|TRBJ1-2
CASSLQQGAYGYTF
TGTGCCAGCAGTTTACAACAGGGGGCGTATGGCTACACCTTC
>.|TRBV28|.|TRBJ2-3
CASSLRGGDTDTQYF
TGTGCCAGCAGTTTAAGGGGCGGGGACACAGATACGCAGTATTTT
>.|TRBV3-1/TRBV3-2|.|TRBJ1-2
CASSQDIGGYGYTF
TGTGCCAGCAGCCAAGATATCGGGGGCTATGGCTACACCTTC
>TRBD1|TRBV29-1|.|TRBJ2-1
CSVEPRQGVSYNEQFF
TGCAGCGTTGAACCTAGACAGGGGGTCTCCTACAATGAGCAGTTCTTC
>.|TRBV11-3|.|TRBJ2-2
CASSSRTANTGELFF
TGTGCCAGCAGCTCTCGGACTGCGAACACCGGGGAGCTGTTTTTT
>.|TRBV24-1|.|TRBJ1-2
CATSDPKAPVNYGYTF
TGTGCCACCAGTGATCCCAAGGCACCGGTTAACTATGGCTACACCTTC
>.|TRBV7-2|few|TRBJ1-5
CASSLAVVDKYQPQHF
TGTGCCAGCAGCTTAGCGGTAGTCGACAAATATCAGCCCCAGCATTTT
>TRBD2|TRBV5-8|.|TRBJ2-7
CASSLTGTSKYEQYF
TGTGCCAGCAGCCTCACCGGGACTAGCAAGTACGAGCAGTACTTC
>.|TRBV11-3|.|TRBJ1-3
CASSSVSSGNTIYF
TGTGCCAGCAGCTCAGTTAGCTCTGGAAACACCATATATTTT
>.|TRBV24-1|.|TRBJ2-3
CATSSNRLADTQYF
TGTGCCACCAGTAGCAACAGGCTGGCAGATACGCAGTATTTT
>TRBD1|TRBV9|.|TRBJ1-6
CASSQGANYNSPLHF
TGTGCCAGCAGCCAGGGGGCGAATTATAATTCACCCCTCCACTTT
>.|TRBV6-5|few|TRBJ2-2
CASRREVLNTGELFF
TGTGCCAGCAGGAGAGAGGTTCTGAACACCGGGGAGCTGTTTTTT
>TRBD1|TRBV25-1|.|TRBJ1-6
CASRSQGQGGSPLHF
TGTGCCAGCAGATCACAGGGACAGGGAGGTTCACCCCTCCACTTT
>.|TRBV11-2|.|TRBJ1-1
CASSPGKGTEAFF
TGTGCCAGCAGCCCCGGGAAGGGCACTGAAGCTTTCTTT
>.|TRBV28|few|TRBJ2-3
CASSRDNTDTQYF
TGTGCCAGCAGCCGGGACAACACAGATACGCAGTATTTT
>.|TRBV7-9|.|TRBJ1-5
CASSYGTQPQHF
TGTGCCAGCAGCTATGGTACTCAGCCCCAGCATTTT
>TRBD1|TRBV18|.|TRBJ2-1
CASSPGRGHDEQFF
TGTGCCAGCTCACCAGGCAGGGGGCACGATGAGCAGTTCTTC
>.|TRBV28|.|TRBJ1-1
CASSLYLGGSTEAFF
TGTGCCAGCAGTTTATATCTGGGTGGTTCCACTGAAGCTTTCTTT
>.|TRBV1|.|TRBJ1-5
CTSRGTDSNQPQHF
TGCACCAGCAGGGGGACTGATAGCAATCAGCCCCAGCATTTT
>TRBD1|TRBV28|.|TRBJ2-6
CASSVFRDRGAGANVLTF
TGTGCCAGCAGTGTTTTCCGGGACAGGGGAGCTGGGGCCAACGTCCTGACTTTC
>.|TRBV21-1|.|TRBJ1-2
CASSKTGSVPGELNYGYTF
TGTGCCAGCAGCAAAACGGGTTCGGTTCCGGGGGAGCTTAACTATGGCTACACCTTC
>.|TRBV4-3|.|TRBJ1-5
CASSQVTGNNQPQHF
TGCGCCAGCAGCCAAGTGACAGGCAACAATCAGCCCCAGCATTTT
>TRBD2|TRBV4-1|.|TRBJ2-3
CASSLSGDGTDTQYF
TGCGCCAGCAGCCTTAGCGGGGATGGAACAGATACGCAGTATTTT
>.|TRBV7-6|.|TRBJ1-1
CASSSPGTMNTEAFF
TGTGCCAGCAGCTCGCCAGGGACCATGAACACTGAAGCTTTCTTT
>.|TRBV7-9|.|TRBJ2-5
CASSSTSETQYF
TGTGCCAGCAGCTCGACTAGTGAGACCCAGTACTTC
>.|TRBV7-9|.|TRBJ1-2
CASSLAGTDGYTF
TGTGCCAGCAGCCTTGCCGGGACGGATGGCTACACCTTC
>.|TRBV7-2|.|TRBJ2-1
CASSLSSGYNEQFF
TGTGCCAGCAGCTTATCTTCCGGTTACAATGAGCAGTTCTTC
>.|TRBV2|.|TRBJ1-1
CASSVTGVYTEAFF
TGTGCCAGCAGTGTTACAGGCGTTTACACTGAAGCTTTCTTT
>TRBD1|TRBV5-1|.|TRBJ1-6
CASSLGQGAKNSPLHF
TGCGCCAGCAGCTTGGGACAGGGGGCGAAGAATTCACCCCTCCACTTT
>.|TRBV6-4|.|TRBJ1-1
CASSESVGNTEAFF
TGTGCCAGCAGTGAATCCGTTGGGAACACTGAAGCTTTCTTT
>.|TRBV24-1|.|TRBJ2-2
CATSRFTGELFF
TGTGCCACTTCCCGGTTCACCGGGGAGCTGTTTTTT
>.|TRBV7-9|.|TRBJ2-2
CASSLANTVNTGELFF
TGTGCCAGCAGCTTAGCGAATACCGTAAACACCGGGGAGCTGTTTTTT
>.|TRBV6-5|.|TRBJ1-4
CASSWARNEKLFF
TGTGCCAGCAGCTGGGCCAGAAATGAAAAACTGTTTTTT
>.|TRBV29-1|.|TRBJ1-2
CSVGTPASGDRVGYTF
TGCAGCGTTGGAACCCCGGCGTCCGGCGATCGCGTTGGCTACACCTTC
>TRBD1|TRBV5-5|.|TRBJ1-2
CASSLEGTGVYGYTF
TGTGCCAGCAGCTTGGAAGGGACAGGCGTCTATGGCTACACCTTC
>TRBD1|TRBV30|.|TRBJ2-2
CAYSAGTGWDTGELFF
TGTGCCTACAGTGCCGGGACAGGGTGGGACACCGGGGAGCTGTTTTTT
>.|TRBV18|.|TRBJ2-7
CASSRSGTSYEQYF
TGTGCCAGCTCGCGATCCGGGACTTCCTACGAGCAGTACTTC
>.|TRBV7-2|.|TRBJ1-1
CASSGRQMVNPEAFF
TGTGCCAGCAGCGGTCGACAGATGGTAAATCCTGAAGCTTTCTTT
>TRBD2|TRBV11-2|once|TRBJ2-1
CASSFLAGGMIGSYNEQFF
TGTGCCAGCAGCTTTCTAGCGGGGGGGATGATCGGCTCCTACAATGAGCAGTTCTTC
>.|TRBV4-1|.|TRBJ1-2
CASSQEKTTGGYTF
TGCGCCAGCAGCCAAGAGAAGACTACTGGAGGCTACACCTTC
>TRBD1|TRBV19|.|TRBJ1-1
CASSLGQGGLGTEAFF
TGTGCCAGTAGCCTGGGACAGGGAGGGTTGGGCACTGAAGCTTTCTTT
>TRBD1|TRBV27|.|TRBJ1-2
CASSLGDSLNYGYTF
TGTGCCAGCAGTCTCGGGGACAGCCTAAACTATGGCTACACCTTC
>.|TRBV7-9|.|TRBJ1-1
CASSLAGSGVTNTEAFF
TGTGCCAGCAGCTTAGCCGGGTCAGGGGTGACGAACACTGAAGCTTTCTTT
>TRBD1|TRBV12-3/TRBV12-4|.|TRBJ1-4
CASSPDRVRLFF
TGTGCCAGCAGCCCAGACAGGGTCAGGCTGTTTTTT
>.|TRBV5-6|.|TRBJ2-2
CASSLTAGTGELFF
TGTGCCAGCAGCTTGACAGCGGGCACCGGGGAGCTGTTTTTT
>.|TRBV13|.|TRBJ1-1
CASSSQREGMNTEAFF
TGTGCCAGCAGCTCCCAGAGGGAGGGCATGAACACTGAAGCTTTCTTT
>.|TRBV7-9|.|TRBJ1-2
CASSLGVNYGYTF
TGTGCCAGCAGCTTGGGAGTTAACTATGGCTACACCTTC
>.|TRBV6-5|once|TRBJ1-6
CASSYEGSYNSPLHF
TGTGCCAGCAGTTACGAGGGGTCCTATAATTCACCCCTCCACTTT
>.|TRBV5-1|.|TRBJ2-2
CASSGGPNTGELFF
TGCGCCAGCAGCGGAGGGCCGAACACCGGGGAGCTGTTTTTT
>.|TRBV19|.|TRBJ1-2
CASSTRGGATYGYTF
TGTGCCAGTAGTACAAGGGGGGGCGCCACCTATGGCTACACCTTC
>.|TRBV5-1|.|TRBJ2-3
CASSLDGSRTDTQYF
TGCGCCAGCAGCTTGGATGGGTCCCGCACAGATACGCAGTATTTT
>TRBD2|TRBV10-3|.|TRBJ2-3
CAISVTSGSTDTQYF
TGTGCCATCAGTGTCACTAGCGGTAGCACAGATACGCAGTATTTT
>.|TRBV7-2|.|TRBJ1-5
CASSLDRHSRPQHF
TGTGCCAGCAGCCTTGACAGACATAGTAGGCCCCAGCATTTT
>TRBD2|TRBV3-1/TRBV3-2|.|TRBJ2-7
CASSRGDYYEQYF
TGTGCCAGCAGCCGGGGGGACTACTACGAGCAGTACTTC
>.|TRBV6-2/TRBV6-3|.|TRBJ1-2
CASSYSRNYGYTF
TGTGCCAGCAGTTACAGCAGGAACTATGGCTACACCTTC
>.|TRBV9|.|TRBJ2-4
CASSVGDSNIQYF
TGTGCCAGCAGCGTAGGGGACTCTAACATTCAGTACTTC